These 31 T cell receptor beta chains originate from one sample sequenced in a study of CD8+ T cells in alopecia areata (dated by TCRdb to between 2017 and 2018). The meaning of the sample's time point label: 24 weeks on oral tofacitinib. The treatment or condition label corresponds to: oral pan-JAK inhibitor, 5-10 mg twice daily. Libraries were constructed by the immunoSEQ multiplex PCR assay. RNA was extracted from all samples and reverse transcribed into cDNA as template for TCR sequencing. Held by TCRdb, this immuneACCESS table contains in-frame sequences only and omits some clones. Under half of the omission traces to an unresolved V gene where checked; the cause of the rest is unknown. The sample table lists over 150,000 clones, 55% to 75% of them with a count of one. In total, the top ten clones hold 13% to 15% of the sample. The sequences come from CD4+ T cells sorted from blood, collected at week 24, from a patient treated with tofacitinib. These receptors came from a human donor with alopecia areata.

This rearrangement joins TRBV29-1 to TRBJ2-5; no definite D call. CDR1 and CDR2 (germline): SQVTM, ANQGSEA. Trimming removed 3 bases at V and 1 base at J, with 6 bases between. The CDR3 is 12 residues long. The CDR3: CSVEGIQETQYF. The CDR3 DNA reads as TGCAGCGTTGAGGGCATCCAAGAGACCCAGTACTTC.

The V and J genes are TRBV11-2 and TRBJ1-2, with a tentative D call TRBD1 (6 bases). Deletions cut 1 base from V and 6 bases from J, with 9 bases between. The CDR3 has 13 residues. Germline V gene data show CDR1 as SGHAT and CDR2 as FQNNGV. The CDR3 nucleotides read TGTGCCAGCAGCTTAGTACAGGGCCATGGCTACACCTTC. Protein: CASSLVQGHGYTF.

This clone was counted a few times. The chain employs TRBV29-1 and TRBJ1-5; the D is unclear. CDR3 size: 15 residues. V shed 5 bases and J shed 3 bases, with 17 bases lying between them. Germline assignment: CDR1 SQVTM and CDR2 ANQGSEA. The CDR3 loop is CSVSDSPLFNQPQHF. Here the CDR3 DNA reads TGCAGCGTTTCGGACTCACCCTTGTTCAATCAGCCCCAGCATTTT. Based on the CDR3 plus reference TRBV29-1 and TRBJ1-5, the full variable domain is SAVISQKPSRDICQRGTSLTIQCQVDSQVTMMFWYRQQPGQSLTLIATANQGSEATYESGFVIDKFPISRPNLTFSTLTVSNMSPEDSSIYLCSVSDSPLFNQPQHFGDGTRLSIL.

Notes on this clone: Distinct nucleotide sequences in the sample also encode this CDR3. V usage is TRBV29-1 and J usage is TRBJ1-5; TRBD1 aligns across 7 bases. Trimming removed 6 bases from V and 3 bases from J; junction bases left unmatched: 5. Per germline, CDR1 SQVTM and CDR2 ANQGSEA. The CDR3 runs 13 residues. The CDR3 protein is CSVAGTDNQPQHF. In nucleotides, the CDR3 is TGCAGCGTGGCTGGGACAGACAATCAGCCCCAGCATTTT.

The rearrangement uses TRBV5-1 and TRBJ2-7; tentative D call: TRBD2 (6 bases). The CDR3 length is 14 residues. V lost 0 bases, J lost 1 base, and 8 bases lay in between. Germline assignment: CDR1 SGHRS and CDR2 YFSETQ. The CDR3 here is CASSLDGLSYEQYF. In nucleotides, the CDR3 is TGCGCCAGCAGCTTGGACGGACTATCCTACGAGCAGTACTTC.

This clone was counted a few times. The V gene is TRBV7-9, the J gene TRBJ2-3; D call uncertain. Germline V gene lookup returns CDR1 SEHNR and CDR2 FQNEAQ (reference sequence). Trimming pared 5 bases from V and 6 bases from J, leaving 9 bases between. The CDR3 is made up of 12 amino acids. CDR3 in amino acids: CASSQLQDTQYF. The DNA of the CDR3 is TGTGCCAGCAGCCAACTACAGGATACGCAGTATTTT.

V and J are TRBV6-5 and TRBJ2-5; D is ambiguous. The CDR3 runs to 13 residues. Germline V gene data show CDR1 as MNHEY and CDR2 as SVGAGI. The V gene lost 4 bases and the J gene lost 4 bases, with 10 bases spanning the gap. The CDR3 spells CASSWGVGETQYF. CDR3 coding DNA: TGTGCCAGCAGTTGGGGTGTGGGAGAGACCCAGTACTTC.

This clone has just a few counts. The chain combines TRBV19 with TRBJ2-7; no clear D gene. V dropped 1 base and J dropped 1 base, with 5 bases sitting between them. The CDR3 has 13 amino acids. Germline V gene lookup returns CDR1 LNHDA and CDR2 SQIVND (reference sequence). The CDR3 DNA follows: TGTGCCAGTAGTATAGCGGTTTCCTACGAGCAGTACTTC. Protein sequence: CASSIAVSYEQYF.

This chain uses TRBV25-1 with TRBJ1-2, with 10 bases matching TRBD1. The germline V gene encodes CDR1 MGHDK and CDR2 SYGVNS. The CDR3 spans 15 residues. Trimming took 1 base from V and 4 from J; bases not matched to a gene: 3. The CDR3 region is CASSEWGTGAYGYTF. The CDR3 nucleotides read TGTGCCAGCAGTGAATGGGGGACAGGGGCCTATGGCTACACCTTC.

This clone has just a few counts. J is TRBJ2-7 and V is TRBV7-3; D possibly matches TRBD1 or TRBD2 (5 bases each). This CDR3 is built from 15 residues. Trimming removed 2 bases from V and 7 bases from J, with 18 bases in between. Germline-derived CDR1 and CDR2 are SGHTA and FQGTGA. The CDR3 DNA reads as TGTGCCAGCAGCTTAGAGGGGACGGGGTTGAGTGAGCAGTACTTC. It specifies CASSLEGTGLSEQYF.

The chain uses TRBV11-2 and TRBJ1-2, with TRBD1 as a possible D gene (6 bases). This CDR3 contains 15 residues. The V end was cut by 5 bases, the J end by 8 bases, with 21 bases between. Germline-derived CDR1 and CDR2 are SGHAT and FQNNGV. CDR3 bases: TGTGCCAGCAGCCAAGCTCGTCGGGGGGCGGAAGGCTACACCTTC. Translated: CASSQARRGAEGYTF.

This clone occurred a few times. V gene TRBV2 combines with J gene TRBJ2-7; TRBD2 might be the D (5 bases). The germline V gene encodes CDR1 SNHLY and CDR2 FYNNEI. The CDR3 covers 12 residues. V gave up 5 bases and J gave up 7 bases, with 12 bases separating them. For the CDR3, the DNA is TGTGCCAGCAGTCTCGGGATGAGTGAGCAGTACTTC. Protein sequence: CASSLGMSEQYF.

The chain is built from TRBV7-3 and TRBJ2-7, with 9 nucleotides matching TRBD1. The CDR3 is 17 amino acids. CDR1 and CDR2 from the germline V gene are SGHTA and FQGTGA. The junction had 13 bases not matched to a gene; V was cut back by 2 bases and J by 5 bases. The CDR3 is CASSLPRQSGTGNEQYF. The CDR3 DNA reads TGTGCCAGCAGCTTACCTCGTCAATCGGGGACAGGGAACGAGCAGTACTTC.

A remark on this clone: Additional DNA sequences in this sample encode the identical CDR3. The V call is TRBV14, the J call TRBJ2-5, with no clear D. This CDR3 is built from 11 residues. Germline V gene data show CDR1 as SGHDN and CDR2 as FVKESK. Trimming left V 1 base short and J 5 bases short, with 2 bases between. CDR3 sequence (DNA): TGTGCCAGCAGCCAAGCGGAGACCCAGTACTTC. Protein product: CASSQAETQYF.

J is TRBJ2-5 and V is TRBV30; D remains unclear. Germline values: CDR1 GTSNPN, CDR2 SVGIG (reference sequence). V gave up 3 bases and J gave up 4 bases, with 12 bases separating them. The CDR3 has 13 amino acids. The CDR3 region has the DNA TGTGCCTGGAGATACTGGGCTTCAGAGACCCAGTACTTC. Protein sequence: CAWRYWASETQYF.

This chain links TRBV5-1 with TRBJ1-6, with 8 bases aligning to TRBD1. Germline V gives CDR1 SGHRS, CDR2 YFSETQ. This CDR3 contains 14 residues. Trimming removed 3 bases from V and 9 bases from J; junction bases left unmatched: 5. This CDR3 is CASSSRQGSSPLHF. Here the CDR3 DNA reads TGCGCCAGCAGCTCCCGACAGGGGAGTTCACCCCTCCACTTT.

This rearrangement joins TRBV2 to TRBJ1-6; D is uncertain. V dropped 8 bases and J dropped 14 bases, with 16 bases sitting between them. Germline V gene lookup returns CDR1 SNHLY and CDR2 FYNNEI. The CDR3 has 12 amino acids. CDR3 protein: CASRPTNGALHF. For the CDR3, the DNA is TGTGCCAGCCGACCTACGAACGGGGCCCTCCACTTT.

This clone came up a few times. The genes are TRBV4-1 and TRBJ2-5; 10 bases agree with TRBD2. This CDR3 spans 16 amino acids. Germline-derived CDR1 and CDR2 are MGHRA and YSYEKL. J lost 2 bases, V lost 4 bases, and 7 bases had no gene match. Here the CDR3 reads CASSPDTSGDQETQYF. CDR3 coding DNA: TGCGCCAGCAGCCCCGATACTAGCGGGGATCAAGAGACCCAGTACTTC.

This rearrangement joins TRBV14 to TRBJ2-3; 7 bases fit TRBD1. The V and J ends lost 3 bases and 4 bases, in that order; junction bases with no gene match: 4. In germline, CDR1 is SGHDN, CDR2 FVKESK. The CDR3 length is 14 residues. CDR3 region: CASSQRTGPDTQYF. DNA of the CDR3: TGTGCCAGCAGCCAGAGGACAGGCCCAGATACGCAGTATTTT. The variable domain in full, completed from reference TRBV14 and TRBJ2-3, reads EAGVTQFPSHSVIEKGQTVTLRCDPISGHDNLYWYRRVMGKEIKFLLHFVKESKQDESGMPNNRFLAERTGGTYSTLKVQPAELEDSGVYFCASSQRTGPDTQYFGPGTRLTVL.

The gene calls are TRBV11-1 and TRBJ2-7; D remains unclear. V was pared by 2 bases and J by 5 bases, with 4 bases between. The length of the CDR3 is 11 residues. Per the germline V gene, CDR1 is SGHAT and CDR2 is FQDESV (reference sequence). CDR3 loop: CASSLLDEQYF. The CDR3 DNA follows: TGTGCCAGCAGCTTATTGGACGAGCAGTACTTC.

The gene calls are TRBV30 and TRBJ1-5, with a weak D call TRBD1 (5 bases). From germline, CDR1 is GTSNPN and CDR2 SVGIG (reference sequence). V lost 1 base and J 9 bases, leaving 13 bases between the germline ends. The CDR3 covers 13 residues. CDR3 nucleotides: TGTGCCTGGAGTGGACAGTCGCAGGGGCCCCAGCATTTT. Amino acid sequence: CAWSGQSQGPQHF.

The CDR3 coding sequence is TGTGCCAGCAGCCTCGACAGGGGGGATCAGCCCCAGCATTTT. Translated, it gives CASSLDRGDQPQHF. The chain is built from TRBV11-2 and TRBJ1-5; 9 nucleotides agree with TRBD1. The germline V gene encodes CDR1 SGHAT and CDR2 FQNNGV. The CDR3 sequence is 14 residues long. V shed 5 bases, J shed 5 bases, and the junction held 4 bases outside the gene matches.

The chain links TRBV29-1 to TRBJ1-1; no clear D. The CDR3 spans 13 residues. The V end was cut by 5 bases, the J end by 3 bases, with 13 bases between. The germline V gene encodes CDR1 SQVTM and CDR2 ANQGSEA. As DNA, the CDR3 is TGCAGCGTTAGCGAGACCGGATACACTGAAGCTTTCTTT. It encodes CSVSETGYTEAFF. Based on the CDR3 plus reference TRBV29-1 and TRBJ1-1, the full variable domain is SAVISQKPSRDICQRGTSLTIQCQVDSQVTMMFWYRQQPGQSLTLIATANQGSEATYESGFVIDKFPISRPNLTFSTLTVSNMSPEDSSIYLCSVSETGYTEAFFGQGTRLTVV.

The rearrangement links TRBV29-1 to TRBJ2-7; 9 bases line up with TRBD1. Germline trimming cut 5 bases from V and 2 bases from J; bases unmatched to any gene: 4. The CDR3 has 13 amino acids. Germline CDR1 is SQVTM and CDR2 is ANQGSEA. CDR3 residues: CSVNGQGTYEQYF. As DNA, the CDR3 is TGCAGCGTTAACGGACAGGGGACCTACGAGCAGTACTTC.

The V gene is TRBV27, the J gene TRBJ1-5; no clear D. CDR3 length equals 16 residues. Per the germline V gene, CDR1 is MNHEY and CDR2 is SMNVEV (reference sequence). Trimming took off 3 bases at V and 0 bases at J, with 12 bases between the two ends. The CDR3 DNA is TGTGCCAGCAGTTTGCCTTTGGGCAGTAGCAATCAGCCCCAGCATTTT. Its translation is CASSLPLGSSNQPQHF.

Only one count was recorded for this clone. J is TRBJ1-2 and V is TRBV29-1; 7 bases map to TRBD1. The ends lost 7 bases at V and 8 bases at J; junction bases unmatched: 16. CDR1 is SQVTM, CDR2 ANQGSEA, per germline. The CDR3 contains 14 residues. This CDR3 reads CSAWGTGEREGYTF. The CDR3 DNA follows: TGCAGCGCGTGGGGAACAGGGGAGAGGGAAGGCTACACCTTC.

The chain recombines TRBV5-6 with TRBJ2-2; a weak D match, TRBD2 (5 bases). V was clipped by 0 bases and J by 7 bases, with 13 bases between them. The CDR3 has 15 amino acids. The germline CDR1 and CDR2 sequences are SGHDT and YYEEEE. Here the CDR3 DNA reads TGTGCCAGCAGCTTGGGGACTTCATTCGGCGGGGAGCTGTTTTTT. Residues: CASSLGTSFGGELFF.

The chain carries TRBV29-1 and TRBJ2-5, with 7 bases matching TRBD1. Germline trimming cut 0 bases from V and 4 bases from J; bases unmatched to any gene: 5. Germline V gives CDR1 SQVTM, CDR2 ANQGSEA. The CDR3 loop spans 14 amino acids. The CDR3 coding sequence is TGCAGCGTTGAAGATAGACAGGGTAGAGAGACCCAGTACTTC. Translating gives CSVEDRQGRETQYF.

The J gene is TRBJ1-6, the V gene TRBV6-4; D call uncertain. The germline V and J ends were trimmed by 4 bases and 10 bases, with 14 bases remaining between them. The CDR3 has 14 amino acids. Germline loops: CDR1 MRHNA, CDR2 SNTAGT. The CDR3 reads CASSVYPGGSPLHF. CDR3 bases: TGTGCCAGCAGTGTTTACCCCGGAGGGTCACCCCTCCACTTT.

The gene calls are TRBV27 and TRBJ2-5; TRBD2 matches 8 bases. V dropped 0 bases and J dropped 5; count of bases not matched to a gene: 5. This CDR3 comprises 15 residues. CDR1 and CDR2 from the germline V gene are MNHEY and SMNVEV (reference sequence). For the CDR3, the DNA is TGTGCCAGCAGTTTATCGCCGGGGGGGCAGGAGACCCAGTACTTC. Translated: CASSLSPGGQETQYF.

The rearrangement uses TRBV5-1 and TRBJ2-5, with D possibly called TRBD1 or TRBD2 (6 bases each). The V and J ends lost 4 bases and 4 bases respectively, with 14 bases between them. CDR3 length: 14 residues. CDR1 and CDR2 from the germline V gene are SGHRS and YFSETQ. CDR3: CASSQGGGIETQYF. The CDR3 DNA reads as TGCGCCAGCAGCCAAGGAGGGGGGATAGAGACCCAGTACTTC.